Shown below are 7 T cell receptor beta chains from a single sample sequenced in a study of T cell clusters in autoimmune cytopenias. TRB amplification used approximately 0.25 ug of peripheral blood genomic DNA. Multiplex touch-down PCR amplified TRB using TRB-A and TRB-B pools in one tube. Each CDR3 protein gets one entry in TCRdb, which reprocessed the multiplex PCR reads and gives no DNA. Its table records some 8,300 distinct CDR3 sequences. The sample taken for sequencing was peripheral blood. These TCRs come from a human donor with an autoimmune cytopenia or autoimmune hepatitis (not recorded which).

The V and J genes are TRBV12-3 or TRBV12-4 and TRBJ2-1. The CDR3 runs 11 residues. The CDR3: CASSSYNEQFF.

V gene TRBV12-3 or TRBV12-4 combines with J gene TRBJ1-4; TCRdb selects TRBD1, and the lack of DNA leaves this call unchecked. The CDR3 consists of 12 residues. The CDR3: CASTGRGEKLFF.

By frequency, this clonotype is medium-sized. V is TRBV19 and J is TRBJ2-1; with no DNA, the TCRdb D assignment of TRBD2 cannot be verified. CDR3 length equals 11 residues. CDR1 and CDR2 (germline): LNHDA, SQIVND (reference sequence). The CDR3 reads CASSISDEQFF.

This clonotype shows up as medium-sized by frequency. V and J are TRBV29-1 and TRBJ2-1. CDR1 and CDR2 (germline): SQVTM, ANQGSEA. CDR3 length: 12 amino acids. The CDR3 sequence is CSVDYYYNEQFF.

Judged by frequency, this clonotype is medium-sized. The rearrangement joins TRBV19 to TRBJ1-1. Germline lookup yields CDR1 LNHDA and CDR2 SQIVND (reference sequence). This CDR3 is built from 14 residues. This CDR3 reads CASSMDGGLTEAFF.

The genes are TRBV7-9 and TRBJ1-1. Per the germline V gene, CDR1 is SEHNR and CDR2 is FQNEAQ (reference sequence). The CDR3 contains 16 residues. The CDR3 reads CASSLGGSLMNTEAFF.

V usage is TRBV19 and J usage is TRBJ1-1. The CDR3 runs to 13 residues. Germline V lookup: CDR1 LNHDA, CDR2 SQIVND (reference sequence). CDR3 region: CASSQVEYTEAFF.